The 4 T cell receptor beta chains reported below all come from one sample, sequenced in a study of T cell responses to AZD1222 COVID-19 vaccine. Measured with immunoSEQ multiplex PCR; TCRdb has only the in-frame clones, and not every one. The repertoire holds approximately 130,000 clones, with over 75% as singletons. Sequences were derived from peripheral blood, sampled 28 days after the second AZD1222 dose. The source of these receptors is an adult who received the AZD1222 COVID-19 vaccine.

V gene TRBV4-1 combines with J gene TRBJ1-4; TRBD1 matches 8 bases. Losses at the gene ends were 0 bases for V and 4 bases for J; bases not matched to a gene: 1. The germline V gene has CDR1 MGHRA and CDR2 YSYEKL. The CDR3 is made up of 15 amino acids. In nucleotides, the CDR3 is TGCGCCAGCAGCCAAGAGGACAGGGTTAATGAAAAACTGTTTTTT. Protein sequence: CASSQEDRVNEKLFF.

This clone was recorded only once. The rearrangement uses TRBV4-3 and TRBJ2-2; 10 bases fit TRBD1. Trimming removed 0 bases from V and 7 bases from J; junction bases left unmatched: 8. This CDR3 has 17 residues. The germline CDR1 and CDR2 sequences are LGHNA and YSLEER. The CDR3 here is CASSQDIGQGVVGELFF. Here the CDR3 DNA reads TGCGCCAGCAGCCAAGATATAGGACAGGGGGTGGTCGGGGAGCTGTTTTTT.

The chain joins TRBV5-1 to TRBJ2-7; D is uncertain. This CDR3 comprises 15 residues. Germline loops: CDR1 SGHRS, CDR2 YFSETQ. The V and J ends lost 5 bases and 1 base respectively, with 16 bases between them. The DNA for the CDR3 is TGCGCCAGCAGTTTTAGACGGACGCAGTCCTACGAGCAGTACTTC. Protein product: CASSFRRTQSYEQYF.

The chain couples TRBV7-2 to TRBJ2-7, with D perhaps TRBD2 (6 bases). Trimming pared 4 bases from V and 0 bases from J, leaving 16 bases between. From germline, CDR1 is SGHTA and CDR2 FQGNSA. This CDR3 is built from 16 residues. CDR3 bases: TGTGCCAGCAGCTCCAGGAGGGACCTAAGCTCCTACGAGCAGTACTTC. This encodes CASSSRRDLSSYEQYF. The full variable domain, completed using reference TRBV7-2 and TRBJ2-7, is GAGVSQSPSNKVTEKGKDVELRCDPISGHTALYWYRQSLGQGLEFLIYFQGNSAPDKSGLPSDRFSAERTGGSVSTLTIQRTQQEDSAVYLCASSSRRDLSSYEQYFGPGTRLTVT.